Described below is a single T cell receptor beta chain sequence and its context. What it recognizes is unknown. This record belongs to a study of CXCR3-negative and CXCR3-positive naive CD8 T cells. Background on the study: Cumulative TRB read yield was 120 million to 150 million, averaging about 1.5 +/- 0.3 million per library. Study-wide results and caveats: TRB CDR3 hydrophobicity was greater in CXCR3-positive naive cells than in CXCR3-negative naive cells. Cryopreservation partially decreased CXCR3 expression, and most assays used fresh PBMCs. Memory CD8+ T cell repertoires were far less diverse than both naive subsets.

UMI-labeled TRB cDNA libraries were prepared by 5' RACE. After re-calling the 5' RACE reads, TCRdb lists one entry per CDR3 protein, DNA absent. The table counts some 110,000 distinct CDR3 sequences; over 0.35% lies in the top ten. CD45RO-CCR7+CD27+CD95- marked naive CD8+ T cells. Germline-derived CDR1 and CDR2 are LGHNA and YSLEER. The CDR3 spans 15 residues. V usage is TRBV4-3 and J usage is TRBJ1-1. Material: naive CXCR3+ CD8+ T cells from blood. The subset: CD45RO-CCR7+CD27+CD95- naive CD8+ T cells expressing CXCR3 (TNR3+). This TCR derives from a human donor in good health. Some clones in this sample may be carry-over from other donors' samples. The CDR3 spells CASSQDLGAGTEAFF.